The T cell receptor beta chain under discussion was sequenced for a study of blood T cell repertoires in COVID-19. Background on the study: The United States, Italy and Spain were the sources of the acute and convalescent COVID-19 samples.

The V gene lost 10 bases and the J gene lost 3 bases, with 24 bases spanning the gap. Germline V gives CDR1 MDHEN, CDR2 SYDVKM. This CDR3 contains 16 residues. The protocol was immunoSEQ multiplex PCR, while the TCRdb copy is restricted to in-frame clones and leaves out a portion. The repertoire consists of 350,000 or so clones, with 80% to 90% occurring once and the leading ten covering 10%. The sequence was collected from a woman under 40 with COVID-19, enrolled during active disease. This rearrangement joins TRBV28 to TRBJ1-1, with D perhaps matching TRBD1 (5 bases). The sample consisted of peripheral blood. The CDR3 sequence is CAIMRGGQGGYTEAFF. The CDR3 coding sequence is TGTGCCATCATGAGGGGCGGTCAAGGAGGGTACACTGAAGCTTTCTTT.